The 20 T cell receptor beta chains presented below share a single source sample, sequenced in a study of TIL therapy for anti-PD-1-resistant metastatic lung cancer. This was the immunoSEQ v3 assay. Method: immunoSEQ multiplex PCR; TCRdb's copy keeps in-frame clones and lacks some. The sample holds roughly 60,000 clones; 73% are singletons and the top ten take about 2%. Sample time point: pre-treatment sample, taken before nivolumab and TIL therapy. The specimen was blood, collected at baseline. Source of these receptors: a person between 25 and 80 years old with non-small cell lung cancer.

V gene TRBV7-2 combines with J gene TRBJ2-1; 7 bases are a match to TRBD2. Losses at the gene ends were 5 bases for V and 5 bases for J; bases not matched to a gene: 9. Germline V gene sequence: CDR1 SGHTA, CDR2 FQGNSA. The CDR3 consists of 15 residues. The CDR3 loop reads CASSPWVGGNNEQFF. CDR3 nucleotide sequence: TGTGCCAGCAGCCCCTGGGTGGGGGGGAACAATGAGCAGTTCTTC.

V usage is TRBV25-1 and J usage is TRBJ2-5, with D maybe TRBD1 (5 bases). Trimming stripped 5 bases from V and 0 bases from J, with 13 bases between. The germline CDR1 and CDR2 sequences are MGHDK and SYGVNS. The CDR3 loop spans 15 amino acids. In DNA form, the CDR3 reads TGTGCCAGCAGTATCGGCAGGGCCTACCAAGAGACCCAGTACTTC. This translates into CASSIGRAYQETQYF.

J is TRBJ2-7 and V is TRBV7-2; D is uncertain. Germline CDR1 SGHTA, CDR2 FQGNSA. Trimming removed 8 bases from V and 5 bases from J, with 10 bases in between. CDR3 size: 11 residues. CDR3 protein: CASGRWDEQYF. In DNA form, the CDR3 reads TGTGCCAGCGGGCGGTGGGACGAGCAGTACTTC.

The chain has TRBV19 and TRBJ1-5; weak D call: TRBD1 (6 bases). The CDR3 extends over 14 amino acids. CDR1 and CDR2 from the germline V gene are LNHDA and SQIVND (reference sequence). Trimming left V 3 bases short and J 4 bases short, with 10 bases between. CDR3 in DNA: TGTGCCAGTAGTATTGGCCAGGGGAATCAGCCCCAGCATTTT. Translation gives CASSIGQGNQPQHF. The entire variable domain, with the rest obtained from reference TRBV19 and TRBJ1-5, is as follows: DGGITQSPKYLFRKEGQNVTLSCEQNLNHDAMYWYRQDPGQGLRLIYYSQIVNDFQKGDIAEGYSVSREKKESFPLTVTSAQKNPTAFYLCASSIGQGNQPQHFGDGTRLSIL.

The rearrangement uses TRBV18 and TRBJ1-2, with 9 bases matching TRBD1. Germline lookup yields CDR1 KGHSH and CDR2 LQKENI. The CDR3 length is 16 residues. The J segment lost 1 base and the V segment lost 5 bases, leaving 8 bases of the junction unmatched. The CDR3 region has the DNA TGTGCCAGCTCAACATCGGGACAGGGTTTTAACTATGGCTACACCTTC. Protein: CASSTSGQGFNYGYTF. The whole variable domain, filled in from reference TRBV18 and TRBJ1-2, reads NAGVMQNPRHLVRRRGQEARLRCSPMKGHSHVYWYRQLPEEGLKFMVYLQKENIIDESGMPKERFSAEFPKEGPSILRIQQVVRGDSAAYFCASSTSGQGFNYGYTFGSGTRLTVV.

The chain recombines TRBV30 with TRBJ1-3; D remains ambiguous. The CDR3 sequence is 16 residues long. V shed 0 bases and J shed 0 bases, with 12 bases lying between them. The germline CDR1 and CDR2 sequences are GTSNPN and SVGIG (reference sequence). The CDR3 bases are TGTGCCTGGAGTGTACAAGGAGGGAGCTCTGGAAACACCATATATTTT. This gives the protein CAWSVQGGSSGNTIYF. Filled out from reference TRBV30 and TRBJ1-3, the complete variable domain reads SQTIHQWPATLVQPVGSPLSLECTVEGTSNPNLYWYRQAAGRGLQLLFYSVGIGQISSEVPQNLSASRPQDRQFILSSKKLLLSDSGFYLCAWSVQGGSSGNTIYFGEGSWLTVV.

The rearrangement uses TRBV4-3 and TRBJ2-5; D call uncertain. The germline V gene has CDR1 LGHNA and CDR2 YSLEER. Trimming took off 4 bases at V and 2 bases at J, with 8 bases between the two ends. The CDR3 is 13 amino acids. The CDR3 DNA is TGCGCCAGCAGCCGCGACTTTCAAGAGACCCAGTACTTC. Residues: CASSRDFQETQYF.

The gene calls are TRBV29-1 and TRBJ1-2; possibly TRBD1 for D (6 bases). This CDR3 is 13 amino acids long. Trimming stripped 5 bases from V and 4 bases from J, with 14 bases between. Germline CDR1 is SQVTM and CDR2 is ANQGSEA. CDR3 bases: TGCAGCGTTACCGATTTGGGGGCCTATGGCTACACCTTC. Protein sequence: CSVTDLGAYGYTF.

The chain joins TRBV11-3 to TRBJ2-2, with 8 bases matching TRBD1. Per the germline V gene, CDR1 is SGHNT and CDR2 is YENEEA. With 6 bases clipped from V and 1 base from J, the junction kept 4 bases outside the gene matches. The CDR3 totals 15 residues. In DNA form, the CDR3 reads TGTGCCAGCAGTCCCGGGACAGGGAACACCGGGGAGCTGTTTTTT. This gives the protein CASSPGTGNTGELFF.

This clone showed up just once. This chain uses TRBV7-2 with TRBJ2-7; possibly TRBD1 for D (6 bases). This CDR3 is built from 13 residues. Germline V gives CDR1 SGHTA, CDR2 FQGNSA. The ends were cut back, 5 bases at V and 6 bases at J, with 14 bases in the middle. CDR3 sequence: CASSANPGAEQYF. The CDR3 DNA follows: TGTGCCAGCAGCGCCAACCCAGGGGCCGAGCAGTACTTC.

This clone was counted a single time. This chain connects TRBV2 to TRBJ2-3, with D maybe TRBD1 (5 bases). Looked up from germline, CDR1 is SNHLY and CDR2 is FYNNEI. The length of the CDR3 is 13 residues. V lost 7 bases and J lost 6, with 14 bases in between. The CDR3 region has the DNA TGTGCCAGCATGGACCAGGGCTGGGATACGCAGTATTTT. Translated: CASMDQGWDTQYF.

The CDR3: CSARPDTVAFF. CDR3 coding DNA: TGCAGTGCTAGACCCGACACTGTGGCTTTCTTT. This chain joins TRBV20-1 and TRBJ1-1; D is unresolved. Trimming took off 2 bases at V and 11 bases at J, with 12 bases between the two ends. The CDR3 runs 11 residues. CDR1 is DFQATT, CDR2 SNEGSKA, per germline (reference sequence).

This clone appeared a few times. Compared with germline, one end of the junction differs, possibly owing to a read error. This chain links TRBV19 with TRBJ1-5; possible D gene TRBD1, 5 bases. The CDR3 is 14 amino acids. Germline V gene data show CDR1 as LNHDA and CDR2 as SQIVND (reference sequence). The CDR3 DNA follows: TGTGCCAGTAGTCTAGACAGTACTTATCAGCCCCAGCATTTT. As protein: CASSLDSTYQPQHF.

The CDR3 here is CASSFTGEGYNEQFF. CDR3 sequence (DNA): TGTGCCAGCAGCTTTACAGGGGAAGGGTACAATGAGCAGTTCTTC. The V and J genes are TRBV7-2 and TRBJ2-1; 7 nucleotides line up with TRBD1. From germline, CDR1 is SGHTA and CDR2 FQGNSA. This CDR3 comprises 15 residues. With 3 bases clipped from V and 4 bases from J, the junction kept 6 bases outside the gene matches.

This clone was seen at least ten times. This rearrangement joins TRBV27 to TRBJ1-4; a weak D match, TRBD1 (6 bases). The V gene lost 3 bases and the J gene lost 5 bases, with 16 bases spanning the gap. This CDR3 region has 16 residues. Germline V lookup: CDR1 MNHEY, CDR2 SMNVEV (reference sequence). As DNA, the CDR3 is TGTGCCAGCAGTTTCAACGATTGGACAGCAAATGAAAAACTGTTTTTT. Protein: CASSFNDWTANEKLFF.

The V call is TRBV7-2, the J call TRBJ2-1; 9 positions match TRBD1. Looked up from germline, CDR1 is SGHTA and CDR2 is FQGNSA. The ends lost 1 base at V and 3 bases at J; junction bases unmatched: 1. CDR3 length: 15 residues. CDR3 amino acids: CASSLGQGGYNEQFF. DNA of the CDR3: TGTGCCAGCAGCTTAGGACAGGGGGGCTACAATGAGCAGTTCTTC.

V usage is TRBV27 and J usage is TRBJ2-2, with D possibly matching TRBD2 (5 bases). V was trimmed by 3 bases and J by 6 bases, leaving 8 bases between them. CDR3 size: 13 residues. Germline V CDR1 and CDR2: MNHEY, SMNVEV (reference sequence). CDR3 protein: CASSFGIAGELFF. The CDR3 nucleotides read TGTGCCAGCAGTTTCGGGATAGCCGGGGAGCTGTTTTTT.

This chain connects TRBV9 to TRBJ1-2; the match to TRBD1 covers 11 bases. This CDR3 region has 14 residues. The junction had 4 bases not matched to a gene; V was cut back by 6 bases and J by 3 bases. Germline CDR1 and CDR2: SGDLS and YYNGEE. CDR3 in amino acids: CASTPGQGDYGYTF. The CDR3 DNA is TGTGCCAGCACCCCGGGACAGGGGGACTATGGCTACACCTTC.

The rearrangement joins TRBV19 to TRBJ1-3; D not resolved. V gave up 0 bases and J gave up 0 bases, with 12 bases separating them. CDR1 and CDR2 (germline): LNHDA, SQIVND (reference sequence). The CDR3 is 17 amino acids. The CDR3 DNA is TGTGCCAGTAGTATAGAAGGCAGCTTTTTCTCTGGAAACACCATATATTTT. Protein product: CASSIEGSFFSGNTIYF.

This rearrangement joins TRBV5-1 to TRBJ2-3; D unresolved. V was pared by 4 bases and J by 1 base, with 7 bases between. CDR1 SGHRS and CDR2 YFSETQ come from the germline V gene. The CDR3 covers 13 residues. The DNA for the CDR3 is TGCGCCAGCAGCCCCCCTGGCACAGATACGCAGTATTTT. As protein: CASSPPGTDTQYF.